The 32 T cell receptor beta chains reported below all come from one sample, sequenced in a study of blood T cell repertoires in COVID-19. Produced via immunoSEQ multiplex PCR; TCRdb's table is partial and in-frame only. In the table there are some 110,000 clones, about 80% of which are singletons. The sequenced sample consisted of peripheral blood. The receptors here all came from a man between 65 and 80 years old with acute or convalescent COVID-19.

This clone came up a few times. V and J are TRBV7-2 and TRBJ2-1, with no clear D. The CDR3 has 13 amino acids. V dropped 2 bases and J dropped 8 bases, with 10 bases sitting between them. Germline CDR1 and CDR2: SGHTA and FQGNSA. In DNA form, the CDR3 reads TGTGCCAGCAGCTTACAGGATCGATATGAGCAGTTCTTC. This sequence encodes CASSLQDRYEQFF.

Details on this clone: Other DNA sequences in this sample translate to the same CDR3. The V call is TRBV7-2, the J call TRBJ1-5; TRBD1 matches 7 bases. Trimming took 6 bases from V and 4 from J; bases not matched to a gene: 3. In germline, CDR1 is SGHTA, CDR2 FQGNSA. This CDR3 has 13 amino acids. DNA of the CDR3: TGTGCCAGCAGTTTGACAGGGAATCAGCCCCAGCATTTT. Translated, it gives CASSLTGNQPQHF.

The chain combines TRBV11-2 with TRBJ1-4; 7 positions agree with TRBD1. V shed 0 bases and J 11 bases; nucleotides not matched to a gene: 3. The CDR3 is 13 residues long. CDR1 SGHAT and CDR2 FQNNGV come from the germline V gene. CDR3 sequence: CASSLDQTGKLFF. The CDR3 nucleotides read TGTGCCAGCAGCTTAGACCAGACAGGGAAACTGTTTTTT.

This chain links TRBV7-2 with TRBJ1-2; TRBD1 matches at 10 bases. J gave up 4 bases and V 5 bases, and 7 bases lay outside the gene matches. Looked up from germline, CDR1 is SGHTA and CDR2 is FQGNSA. The CDR3 spans 15 residues. In DNA, the CDR3 is TGTGCCAGCAGCGATCGGACAGGGGGAGGCTATGGCTACACCTTC. It encodes CASSDRTGGGYGYTF. The full variable domain, in which reference TRBV7-2 and TRBJ1-2 provide the parts outside the CDR3, is GAGVSQSPSNKVTEKGKDVELRCDPISGHTALYWYRQSLGQGLEFLIYFQGNSAPDKSGLPSDRFSAERTGGSVSTLTIQRTQQEDSAVYLCASSDRTGGGYGYTFGSGTRLTVV.

The gene calls are TRBV10-3 and TRBJ2-3, with 7 bases that match TRBD2. V shed 9 bases, J shed 2 bases, and the junction held 8 bases outside the gene matches. The CDR3 covers 14 residues. Germline loops: CDR1 ENHRY, CDR2 SYGVKD. As DNA, the CDR3 is TGTGCCATAAAACTAGCGCTAACCACAGATACGCAGTATTTT. Its translation: CAIKLALTTDTQYF.

This sequence joins TRBV6-5 and TRBJ2-3, with 8 positions matching TRBD2. Trimming cost V 6 bases and J 2 bases; bases outside gene matches: 7. The CDR3 has 15 amino acids. CDR1 MNHEY and CDR2 SVGAGI come from the germline V gene. The CDR3, as DNA: TGTGCCAGCAGATTGGGACTAGAGCTCACAGATACGCAGTATTTT. This encodes CASRLGLELTDTQYF.

This clone was counted only a few times. The CDR3 bases are TGTGCCAGCAGCCAAGAAGGCCCGTCAAGGGTAGCGGGTTCCTACGAGCAGTACTTC. Residues: CASSQEGPSRVAGSYEQYF. The rearrangement links TRBV14 to TRBJ2-7; TRBD2 aligns across 7 bases. Germline V gives CDR1 SGHDN, CDR2 FVKESK. The CDR3 has 19 amino acids. The trim removed 0 bases at V and 1 base at J, leaving 15 bases unmatched.

This rearrangement joins TRBV11-3 to TRBJ1-1; 7 bases line up with TRBD1. The CDR3 is 16 residues long. The trim removed 0 bases at V and 0 bases at J, leaving 4 bases unmatched. Germline CDR1 reads SGHNT; CDR2 reads YENEEA. This CDR3 reads CASSLDGGTVNTEAFF. The CDR3 bases are TGTGCCAGCAGCTTAGATGGCGGGACAGTGAACACTGAAGCTTTCTTT.

This clone came up a few times. The chain links TRBV4-1 to TRBJ1-1; D not certain. The germline V gene encodes CDR1 MGHRA and CDR2 YSYEKL. With 0 bases removed from V and 8 bases from J, the gap between germline ends came to 10 bases. This CDR3 region has 13 residues. Here the CDR3 reads CASSQDLRVEAFF. The DNA of the CDR3 is TGCGCCAGCAGCCAAGATTTGAGGGTCGAAGCTTTCTTT.

This sequence joins TRBV4-1 and TRBJ1-1; a possible D gene is TRBD1 (6 bases). The germline V and J ends were trimmed by 3 bases and 1 base, with 9 bases remaining between them. This CDR3 has 14 residues. The germline V gene encodes CDR1 MGHRA and CDR2 YSYEKL. The CDR3 protein is CASSQEGGNTEAFF. CDR3 in DNA: TGCGCCAGCAGCCAGGAAGGGGGGAACACTGAAGCTTTCTTT.

This chain joins TRBV3-1 (or the pseudogene TRBV3-2) and TRBJ2-2, with TRBD1 matching 9 bases. Trimming cost V 8 bases and J 4 bases; bases outside gene matches: 5. This CDR3 has 14 amino acids. CDR1 LGHDT and CDR2 YNNKEL come from the germline V gene (reference sequence). The DNA for the CDR3 is TGTGCCAGCCGGGACAGGGATGGCACCGGGGAGCTGTTTTTT. Its protein is CASRDRDGTGELFF.

The V call is TRBV5-3, the J call TRBJ2-5; D uncertain. TRBV5-3 carries the ORF label, with uncertain function. The V gene lost 4 bases and the J gene lost 3 bases, with 19 bases spanning the gap. The CDR3 consists of 16 residues. The CDR3 is CARSPLGASQKETQYF. The CDR3 nucleotides read TGTGCCAGAAGCCCCCTGGGCGCAAGCCAAAAAGAGACCCAGTACTTC.

This clone showed up just once. J is TRBJ2-1 and V is TRBV3-1 (or the pseudogene TRBV3-2); TRBD2 agrees at 11 bases. The CDR3 has 18 amino acids. Trimming took 0 bases from V and 1 from J; bases not matched to a gene: 5. Germline loops: CDR1 LGHDT, CDR2 YNNKEL (reference sequence). CDR3 sequence: CASSQDQLAGESYNEQFF. Written as DNA, the CDR3 is TGTGCCAGCAGCCAAGATCAACTAGCGGGGGAATCCTACAATGAGCAGTTCTTC.

The chain carries TRBV3-1 (or the pseudogene TRBV3-2) and TRBJ1-2; 9 bases are a match to TRBD1. Germline V lookup: CDR1 LGHDT, CDR2 YNNKEL (reference sequence). CDR3 length: 15 amino acids. The V and J ends lost 1 base and 7 bases, in that order; junction bases with no gene match: 7. CDR3: CASSQVHRGRSGYTF. DNA of the CDR3: TGTGCCAGCAGCCAAGTACACAGGGGGCGGAGTGGCTACACCTTC.

J is TRBJ2-1 and V is TRBV30; a weak D match, TRBD1 (6 bases). The germline V gene has CDR1 GTSNPN and CDR2 SVGIG (reference sequence). The CDR3 spans 15 residues. V dropped 5 bases and J dropped 2 bases, with 16 bases sitting between them. The CDR3 region has the DNA TGTGCCTGGGATAACAGGGAAGAAACCTACAATGAGCAGTTCTTC. Translation: CAWDNREETYNEQFF.

The rearrangement uses TRBV2 and TRBJ2-1; 7 bases fit TRBD1. Trimming cost V 5 bases and J 4 bases; bases outside gene matches: 2. The V gene's germline CDR1 is SNHLY and CDR2 FYNNEI. The CDR3 sequence is 13 residues long. Here the CDR3 reads CASSKDRYNEQFF. Here the CDR3 DNA reads TGTGCCAGCAGTAAGGACAGGTACAATGAGCAGTTCTTC.

The rearrangement uses TRBV7-5 and TRBJ1-3; the listed D gene, TRBD1, was not tested against the DNA. TRBV7-5 has pseudogene status. The CDR3 contains 15 residues. The CDR3 spells CARSLAGQAGNTIYF. CDR3 nucleotide sequence: TGTGCCAGAAGCTTAGCGGGACAGGCTGGAAACACCATATATTTT.

The chain has TRBV11-2 and TRBJ1-1, with D possibly TRBD1 on 6 matching bases. Germline CDR1 is SGHAT and CDR2 is FQNNGV. This CDR3 contains 14 residues. V was pared by 7 bases and J by 0 bases, with 12 bases between. This CDR3 is CASKLGQMNTEAFF. CDR3 coding DNA: TGTGCCAGCAAACTAGGACAGATGAACACTGAAGCTTTCTTT. Based on the CDR3 plus reference TRBV11-2 and TRBJ1-1, the full variable domain is EAGVAQSPRYKIIEKRQSVAFWCNPISGHATLYWYQQILGQGPKLLIQFQNNGVVDDSQLPKDRFSAERLKGVDSTLKIQPAKLEDSAVYLCASKLGQMNTEAFFGQGTRLTVV.

The V call is TRBV19, the J call TRBJ1-6; D might be TRBD1 (6 bases). The CDR3 consists of 16 residues. Germline assignment: CDR1 LNHDA and CDR2 SQIVND (reference sequence). The V end was cut by 6 bases, the J end by 4 bases, with 16 bases between. The CDR3 DNA sequence: TGTGCCAGTAGCCCGGACAGACGCTCATATAATTCACCCCTCCACTTT. It encodes CASSPDRRSYNSPLHF.

This clone was found many times. The chain has TRBV28 and TRBJ2-7; TRBD2 matches at 12 bases. With 2 bases clipped from V and 2 bases from J, the junction kept 1 base outside the gene matches. The CDR3 runs to 15 residues. The germline CDR1 and CDR2 sequences are MDHEN and SYDVKM. As DNA, the CDR3 is TGTGCCAGCAGTTTACTAGCGGGAGGGCCCTACGAGCAGTACTTC. It encodes CASSLLAGGPYEQYF.

The V gene is TRBV13, the J gene TRBJ2-5; 7 bases are shared with TRBD1. V lost 4 bases, J lost 4 bases, and 6 bases stayed unmatched. The CDR3 loop spans 14 amino acids. Per germline, CDR1 PRHDT and CDR2 FYEKMQ (reference sequence). CDR3 nucleotide sequence: TGTGCCAGCAGCTCGCCTAGGGGGCGAGAGACCCAGTACTTC. Its translation is CASSSPRGRETQYF.

The V and J genes are TRBV9 and TRBJ1-1, with D possibly TRBD1 on 5 matching bases. This CDR3 has 14 residues. Germline lookup yields CDR1 SGDLS and CDR2 YYNGEE. The germline V and J ends were trimmed by 0 bases and 6 bases, with 12 bases remaining between them. The CDR3 is CASSVGGDRAEAFF. CDR3 sequence (DNA): TGTGCCAGCAGCGTAGGCGGAGACAGAGCTGAAGCTTTCTTT.

This clone is termed medium-sized (0.01 to 0.1%). The rearrangement uses TRBV27 and TRBJ2-1, with TRBD2 as a possible D gene (6 bases). Germline V gene lookup returns CDR1 MNHEY and CDR2 SMNVEV (reference sequence). This CDR3 contains 15 residues. The V gene lost 2 bases and the J gene lost 4 bases, with 12 bases spanning the gap. The DNA of the CDR3 is TGTGCCAGCAGTTTAAGCGGGCCGGTGTACAATGAGCAGTTCTTC. Translated, it gives CASSLSGPVYNEQFF.

The rearrangement uses TRBV6-5 and TRBJ1-1; D gene unclear. The germline gives CDR1 MNHEY, CDR2 SVGAGI. Trimming removed 3 bases at V and 8 bases at J, with 19 bases between. The CDR3 has 15 residues. The CDR3 loop is CASSYGLGSKVEAFF. The CDR3 DNA reads as TGTGCCAGCAGTTATGGACTGGGAAGTAAAGTAGAAGCTTTCTTT.

The rearrangement uses TRBV6-1 and TRBJ2-7; 9 bases line up with TRBD1. Germline CDR1 MNHNS, CDR2 SASEGT. The trim removed 3 bases at V and 5 bases at J, leaving 8 bases unmatched. This CDR3 region has 15 residues. The CDR3 sequence is CASSDTDRGADEQYF. The DNA for the CDR3 is TGTGCCAGCAGTGACACTGACAGGGGGGCTGACGAGCAGTACTTC.

The chain's CDR3 is CASTTNRQPQHF. The CDR3 region has the DNA TGTGCCAGCACCACTAACCGGCAGCCCCAGCATTTT. The chain recombines TRBV12-3 or TRBV12-4 with TRBJ1-5; D not resolved. This CDR3 has 12 residues. Trimming shortened V by 7 bases and J by 7 bases, and 11 bases separated the two germline ends.

The chain is built from TRBV18 and TRBJ1-1; 8 nucleotides line up with TRBD1. Germline CDR1 is KGHSH and CDR2 is LQKENI. After removal of 3 bases from V and 4 bases from J, the junction contained 4 bases not matched to a gene. This CDR3 has 14 amino acids. CDR3 residues: CASSPRGLTTEAFF. CDR3 DNA sequence: TGTGCCAGCTCACCCAGGGGGCTTACCACTGAAGCTTTCTTT.

V is TRBV5-7 and J is TRBJ2-1, with 8 nucleotides matching TRBD1. TRBV5-7 is sorted into the ORF group, with uncertain function. The CDR3 is 17 amino acids. Losses at the gene ends were 3 bases for V and 5 bases for J; bases not matched to a gene: 13. The CDR3 DNA follows: TGTGCCAGCAGCTCGCGGACAGGGTTGGTAGCTGACAATGAGCAGTTCTTC. It specifies CASSSRTGLVADNEQFF.

The chain recombines TRBV18 with TRBJ1-1, with a weak D call TRBD1 (6 bases). Trimming took 1 base from V and 1 from J, leaving 7 bases between them. Germline V CDR1 and CDR2: KGHSH, LQKENI. The CDR3 sequence is 14 residues long. This CDR3 is CASSPQTGNTEAFF. Written as DNA, the CDR3 is TGTGCCAGCTCACCACAGACAGGGAACACTGAAGCTTTCTTT.

The sample holds one count of this clone. This chain joins TRBV12-3 or TRBV12-4 and TRBJ2-2; D is possibly TRBD2 (5 bases). V was pared by 5 bases and J by 8 bases, with 12 bases between. This CDR3 is built from 13 residues. CDR3 residues: CASSRGSGGELFF. The CDR3 DNA reads TGTGCCAGCAGTCGGGGTTCGGGGGGGGAGCTGTTTTTT.

This clone showed up just a few times. This chain connects TRBV4-1 to TRBJ2-2; 8 nucleotides agree with TRBD2. V gave up 0 bases and J gave up 7 bases; unmatched junction bases: 7. The germline V gene has CDR1 MGHRA and CDR2 YSYEKL. The CDR3 contains 16 residues. CDR3 sequence (DNA): TGCGCCAGCAGCCAAGATAGCGGGAATAAATACGGGGAGCTGTTTTTT. It is translated as CASSQDSGNKYGELFF.

This clone is a singleton in its sample. The rearrangement joins TRBV10-3 to TRBJ1-2, with TRBD1 as a possible D gene (6 bases). The germline gives CDR1 ENHRY, CDR2 SYGVKD. Trimming took off 11 bases at V and 0 bases at J, with 19 bases between the two ends. The CDR3 consists of 15 residues. The CDR3 sequence is CASHPGDGTNYGYTF. The CDR3 region has the DNA TGTGCCTCACACCCAGGGGACGGAACTAACTATGGCTACACCTTC.